These T cell receptor beta chains were read from a single sample in a study of cytomegalovirus exposure and HLA in healthy donors. Profiling relied on immunoSEQ multiplex PCR, and the TCRdb table lists in-frame clones only, not all of them. The sample records 25,000 to 40,000 clones, roughly 44% being singletons. Sequences were obtained from PBMCs. The receptors were gathered from a woman aged 50 to 60 in good health and CMV-seronegative. CDR3s leave out the opening cysteine and the closing phenylalanine or tryptophan. Rows give clone size only sometimes, using once, few, many, or a class for an expanded clone.

CDR3 protein: ASSPGTARDTQY
V gene: TRBV9
J gene: TRBJ2-3
clone size: .

CDR3 protein: ASSLLGGETQY
V gene: TRBV7-9
J gene: TRBJ2-5
clone size: few

CDR3 protein: ASRESQGADTQY
V gene: TRBV6-4
J gene: TRBJ2-3
clone size: once

CDR3 protein: ASSPHRVAGGNTIY
V gene: TRBV7-8
J gene: TRBJ1-3
clone size: few

CDR3 protein: ASSPGQGRY
V gene: TRBV5-8
J gene: TRBJ2-5
clone size: .

CDR3 protein: ASSQDGGGYNEQF
V gene: TRBV4-1
J gene: TRBJ2-1
clone size: .

CDR3 protein: ASSTSGTGAANEQF
V gene: TRBV7-6
J gene: TRBJ2-1
clone size: .

CDR3 protein: ASSPTGNVAGELF
V gene: TRBV7-6
J gene: TRBJ2-2
clone size: .

CDR3 protein: SVEGGGTEAF
V gene: TRBV29-1
J gene: TRBJ1-1
clone size: .

CDR3 protein: ASSRSTGIRYGYT
V gene: TRBV7-9
J gene: TRBJ1-2
clone size: .

CDR3 protein: ASNGQANSNTEAF
V gene: TRBV2
J gene: TRBJ1-1
clone size: .

CDR3 protein: ASSPTWTGSSYEQY
V gene: TRBV28
J gene: TRBJ2-7
clone size: .

CDR3 protein: ALWNRERTDTQY
V gene: TRBV2
J gene: TRBJ2-3
clone size: .

CDR3 protein: ASSYENYEQY
V gene: TRBV6-6
J gene: TRBJ2-7
clone size: .

CDR3 protein: ASSRSGIGTNEKLF
V gene: TRBV5-1
J gene: TRBJ1-4
clone size: .

CDR3 protein: ASSLRASGRNSTDTQY
V gene: TRBV11-2
J gene: TRBJ2-3
clone size: few

CDR3 protein: ASSQNNSSRYSNQPQH
V gene: TRBV23-1
J gene: TRBJ1-5
clone size: .

CDR3 protein: ASSPSFRATNEKLF
V gene: TRBV18
J gene: TRBJ1-4
clone size: .

CDR3 protein: AWSLYGFEQY
V gene: TRBV30
J gene: TRBJ2-7
clone size: few

CDR3 protein: ASSATRNTEQF
V gene: TRBV6-1
J gene: TRBJ2-1
clone size: .

CDR3 protein: ASSLGGGRGPRAYNEQF
V gene: TRBV7-2
J gene: TRBJ2-1
clone size: .

CDR3 protein: ASSQVMGLAGVRSTQY
V gene: TRBV4-1
J gene: TRBJ2-3
clone size: .

CDR3 protein: ASGSRGTSYEQY
V gene: TRBV11-1
J gene: TRBJ2-7
clone size: .

CDR3 protein: ASSFIVDTEAF
V gene: TRBV5-1
J gene: TRBJ1-1
clone size: .

CDR3 protein: ASSTLAGGADTQY
V gene: TRBV5-1
J gene: TRBJ2-3
clone size: few

CDR3 protein: ASSLSTNRQTYEQY
V gene: TRBV11-1
J gene: TRBJ2-7
clone size: .

CDR3 protein: ASSQALGHLNEQY
V gene: TRBV4-1
J gene: TRBJ2-7
clone size: few

CDR3 protein: ASSVGGGATNEKLF
V gene: TRBV9
J gene: TRBJ1-4
clone size: .

CDR3 protein: ASSRTSSDYEQY
V gene: TRBV7-6
J gene: TRBJ2-7
clone size: few

CDR3 protein: ASSPRDT
V gene: TRBV9
J gene: TRBJ1-2
clone size: .

CDR3 protein: ASSFRPGRSGNTIY
V gene: TRBV28
J gene: TRBJ1-3
clone size: few

CDR3 protein: ASSSTAEQETQY
V gene: TRBV7-8
J gene: TRBJ2-5
clone size: .

CDR3 protein: ASSFTSGSEQY
V gene: TRBV7-2
J gene: TRBJ2-7
clone size: .

CDR3 protein: ASGRQGHGYT
V gene: TRBV12-5
J gene: TRBJ1-2
clone size: .

CDR3 protein: ASSPDRANYGYT
V gene: TRBV5-4
J gene: TRBJ1-2
clone size: .

CDR3 protein: ASRRRGGRGSNDQPQH
V gene: TRBV27
J gene: TRBJ1-5
clone size: .

CDR3 protein: ASSFIRGDADTQY
V gene: TRBV5-6
J gene: TRBJ2-3
clone size: few

CDR3 protein: ASSYGGQLSYEQY
V gene: TRBV6-6
J gene: TRBJ2-7
clone size: few

CDR3 protein: SVVGDNRANTDTQY
V gene: TRBV29-1
J gene: TRBJ2-3
clone size: .

CDR3 protein: ASSYQSGGAAYEQY
V gene: TRBV6-5
J gene: TRBJ2-7
clone size: .

CDR3 protein: ASSPGGGLALYEQY
V gene: TRBV4-1
J gene: TRBJ2-7
clone size: .

CDR3 protein: ASSDAGQGATGELF
V gene: TRBV6-4
J gene: TRBJ2-2
clone size: .

CDR3 protein: ASSTRDSRKSAGANVLT
V gene: TRBV7-9
J gene: TRBJ2-6
clone size: .

CDR3 protein: AWSRREASNQPQH
V gene: TRBV30
J gene: TRBJ1-5
clone size: .

CDR3 protein: ASSPLDSVSTNEKLF
V gene: TRBV7-9
J gene: TRBJ1-4
clone size: few

CDR3 protein: ASSAAPGSGNTIY
V gene: TRBV6-4
J gene: TRBJ1-3
clone size: .

CDR3 protein: ASSLGLDNEQF
V gene: TRBV7-9
J gene: TRBJ2-1
clone size: .

CDR3 protein: ASSLSVSYEQY
V gene: TRBV28
J gene: TRBJ2-7
clone size: .